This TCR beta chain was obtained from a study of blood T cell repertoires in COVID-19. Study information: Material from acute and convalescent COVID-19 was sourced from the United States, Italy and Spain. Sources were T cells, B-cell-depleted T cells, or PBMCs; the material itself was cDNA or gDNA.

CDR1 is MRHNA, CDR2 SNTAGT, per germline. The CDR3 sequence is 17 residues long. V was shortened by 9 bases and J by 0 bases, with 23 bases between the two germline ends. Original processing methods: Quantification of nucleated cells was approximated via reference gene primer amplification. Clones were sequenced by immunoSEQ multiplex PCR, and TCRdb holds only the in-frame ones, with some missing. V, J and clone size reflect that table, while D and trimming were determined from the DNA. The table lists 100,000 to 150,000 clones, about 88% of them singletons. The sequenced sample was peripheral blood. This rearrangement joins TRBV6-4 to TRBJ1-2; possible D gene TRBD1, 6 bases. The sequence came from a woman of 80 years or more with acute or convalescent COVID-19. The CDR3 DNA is TGTGCCAGGGGACGGACAGCAGCCGGGGGGTCTAACTATGGCTACACCTTC. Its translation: CARGRTAAGGSNYGYTF.